This is a list of T cell receptor beta chains from one sample in a study of blood T cell repertoires in COVID-19. Assay used: immunoSEQ multiplex PCR; TCRdb lists only in-frame clones, some missing. This sample yields 100,000 or so clones, of which roughly nine tenths are seen a single time; 32% belongs to the top ten. The material sequenced was peripheral blood. These receptors were collected from a woman older than 75 with acute or convalescent COVID-19. The CDR3 runs from the conserved cysteine through the conserved F or W. Size is stated for part of the rows, as once, few or many counts, or as a class when the clone is expanded.

TRBJ1-1,NA,TRBV5-1,CASSSDRGGGNTEAFF
TRBJ2-7,once,TRBV19,CASKETGDYEQYF
TRBJ1-1,NA,TRBV2,CAQPPIAVDGNTEAFF
TRBJ2-5,NA,TRBV7-7,CASSLISARTETQYF
TRBJ2-3,NA,TRBV7-9,CASSARLEATDTQYF
TRBJ2-7,NA,TRBV9,CASSAPQDSYEQYF
TRBJ1-2,once,TRBV4-1,CASSDEQGGGYTF
TRBJ1-1,once,TRBV19,CASSISRRTVVNTEAFF
TRBJ2-7,once,TRBV2,CASSAAGRIYEQYF
TRBJ1-1,NA,TRBV19,CASSIWEKAFF
TRBJ2-1,few,TRBV7-8,CASSFGQGNYNEQFF
TRBJ2-1,NA,TRBV10-3,CAIRRAGDNEQFF
TRBJ1-4,once,TRBV7-8,CASSSSEKLFF
TRBJ2-5,NA,TRBV2,CATQGAGAYQETQYF
TRBJ2-5,few,TRBV9,CASSDSGVLGETQYF
TRBJ1-2,NA,TRBV24-1,CAHSMGLGRGGYGYTF
TRBJ2-7,NA,TRBV18,CASSPRDSSLSSYEQYF
TRBJ1-5,few,TRBV30,CAWSVLSESQHF
TRBJ1-2,NA,TRBV5-1,CASSLGQVGYTF
TRBJ1-3,NA,TRBV10-2,CASSVVSSSGNTIYF
TRBJ2-5,NA,TRBV28,CASSFPAGGATQYF
TRBJ2-3,NA,TRBV11-2,CASSEGLAGGRGDTQYF
TRBJ2-1,NA,TRBV7-2,CASSLATSAGQHEQFF
TRBJ1-2,NA,TRBV20-1,CSAPGSAGYTF
TRBJ1-1,NA,TRBV7-2,CASSFYENTEAFF
TRBJ2-7,NA,TRBV15,CATSSYTGDEQYF
TRBJ1-1,NA,TRBV5-1,CASSSPPGNTEAFF
TRBJ2-5,NA,TRBV27,CASSFGSGGNQETQYF
TRBJ2-7,NA,TRBV4-1,CASSQVPRGIYEQYF
TRBJ1-1,NA,TRBV10-3,CAIGTGLSTEAFF
TRBJ2-7,NA,TRBV5-1,CASSETDYEQYF
TRBJ1-1,NA,TRBV3-1/TRBV3-2,CASSHGTGGAGEAFF
TRBJ1-2,NA,TRBV4-3,CASSQVRDSAFGYTF
TRBJ1-1,NA,TRBV5-1,CASSYGGGWDTEAFF
TRBJ1-4,NA,TRBV3-1/TRBV3-2,CASSQFLAGGEKLFF
TRBJ2-2,NA,TRBV9,CASSVDLRGDPNTGELFF
TRBJ2-3,NA,TRBV5-4,CASSRPQRGGADTQYF
TRBJ1-1,NA,TRBV5-1,CASSEPGLGAFF
TRBJ2-5,NA,TRBV30,CACEMRGEETQYF
TRBJ1-2,NA,TRBV3-1/TRBV3-2,CASSQVEGGNYGYTF
TRBJ1-1,NA,TRBV12-3/TRBV12-4,CASIGSGGSFF
TRBJ2-5,NA,TRBV19,CASESGGDGTQYF
TRBJ2-7,NA,TRBV15,CATSSDRHYEQYF
TRBJ2-3,NA,TRBV7-2,CASSLGGPSTDTQYF
TRBJ2-3,NA,TRBV10-3,CAISGASGGPDTQYF
TRBJ1-5,once,TRBV6-5,CASSPRTGLYQPQHF
TRBJ1-2,NA,TRBV7-9,CASSQGTGNYGYTF
TRBJ2-3,once,TRBV11-2,CASSFTRTGDSDTQYF
TRBJ2-7,NA,TRBV7-2,CASSSGQGYSYEQYF
TRBJ1-5,NA,TRBV19,CASTYGGSQPQHF
TRBJ2-1,once,TRBV12-3/TRBV12-4,CASSRSGYNEQFF
TRBJ2-1,NA,TRBV10-3,CAISPSGISYNEQFF
TRBJ1-2,NA,TRBV19,CASSITMTVNYGYTF
TRBJ2-7,NA,TRBV7-8,CASSLVNGNYEQYF